The rows below give T cell receptor beta chains drawn from one sample of a study of immune evolution from preneoplasia to lung adenocarcinoma. Data came from immunoSEQ multiplex PCR; TCRdb stores just in-frame clones and leaves some out. The sample has some 6,000 clones; about 70% are singletons. The sequencing input was FFPE lung adenocarcinoma in situ tissue. Every receptor here comes from a person between 55 and 80 years old with lung adenocarcinoma. Each CDR3 is given with its conserved first and last residue. The order of the fields is clone size, J gene, D gene, V gene, CDR3 protein, CDR3 DNA. D genes are given only for firm matches. Where a row states a size, it is once, few, many or the class of an expanded clone; other rows omit it.

clone_size: -; j_call: TRBJ2-2; d_call: -; v_call: TRBV10-2; cdr3_aa: CASRGVGSVTGELFF; cdr3_nt: TGCGCCAGCCGGGGCGTGGGGTCGGTCACCGGGGAGCTGTTTTTT
clone_size: -; j_call: TRBJ1-2; d_call: -; v_call: TRBV4-1; cdr3_aa: CASSQDWDTQTTTYGYTF; cdr3_nt: TGCGCCAGCAGCCAAGACTGGGACACCCAAACTACTACTTATGGCTACACCTTC
clone_size: -; j_call: TRBJ2-7; d_call: TRBD2; v_call: TRBV11-2; cdr3_aa: CASSQTSGGYEQYF; cdr3_nt: TGTGCCAGCAGCCAGACTAGCGGGGGTTACGAGCAGTACTTC
clone_size: -; j_call: TRBJ2-7; d_call: -; v_call: TRBV11-2; cdr3_aa: CASSLIQGSGEQYF; cdr3_nt: TGTGCCAGCAGCTTAATACAGGGCTCGGGAGAGCAGTACTTC
clone_size: -; j_call: TRBJ2-1; d_call: -; v_call: TRBV28; cdr3_aa: CASSLRLDSYNEQFF; cdr3_nt: TGTGCCAGCAGTTTACGACTAGATTCCTACAATGAGCAGTTCTTC
clone_size: once; j_call: TRBJ2-7; d_call: -; v_call: TRBV4-2; cdr3_aa: CASSQDDSYEQYF; cdr3_nt: TGTGCCAGCAGCCAAGATGACAGCTACGAGCAGTACTTC
clone_size: -; j_call: TRBJ1-2; d_call: TRBD1; v_call: TRBV11-2; cdr3_aa: CASSRQGRDGYTF; cdr3_nt: TGTGCCAGCAGCAGACAGGGGCGGGATGGCTACACCTTC
clone_size: -; j_call: TRBJ2-4; d_call: -; v_call: TRBV9; cdr3_aa: CASSDGGGGKNIQYF; cdr3_nt: TGTGCCAGCAGCGACGGTGGCGGTGGCAAAAACATTCAGTACTTC
clone_size: -; j_call: TRBJ2-1; d_call: TRBD2; v_call: TRBV6-4; cdr3_aa: CASSELAGVYNEQFF; cdr3_nt: TGTGCCAGCAGTGAGTTAGCGGGGGTATACAATGAGCAGTTCTTC
clone_size: -; j_call: TRBJ2-1; d_call: -; v_call: TRBV28; cdr3_aa: CASSLLRGNEQFF; cdr3_nt: TGTGCCAGCAGTTTACTCAGGGGCAATGAGCAGTTCTTC
clone_size: -; j_call: TRBJ2-2; d_call: TRBD2; v_call: TRBV5-1; cdr3_aa: CASRSSGGTGELFF; cdr3_nt: TGCGCCAGCAGATCTAGCGGGGGCACCGGGGAGCTGTTTTTT
clone_size: -; j_call: TRBJ2-3; d_call: -; v_call: TRBV5-4; cdr3_aa: CASSLDYLSTDTQYF; cdr3_nt: TGTGCCAGCAGCTTGGACTACCTTAGCACAGATACGCAGTATTTT
clone_size: -; j_call: TRBJ2-2; d_call: TRBD1; v_call: TRBV27; cdr3_aa: CASFTGATGELFF; cdr3_nt: TGTGCCAGTTTTACAGGGGCAACCGGGGAGCTGTTTTTT
clone_size: -; j_call: TRBJ2-1; d_call: -; v_call: TRBV19; cdr3_aa: CASRQGSGYNEQFF; cdr3_nt: TGTGCCAGTAGACAGGGATCGGGGTACAATGAGCAGTTCTTC
clone_size: few; j_call: TRBJ1-6; d_call: -; v_call: TRBV6-5; cdr3_aa: CASSGDLSPLHF; cdr3_nt: TGTGCCAGCAGTGGGGATCTGTCACCCCTCCACTTT
clone_size: -; j_call: TRBJ2-7; d_call: -; v_call: TRBV15; cdr3_aa: CATSSGDSYEQYF; cdr3_nt: TGTGCCACCAGCAGCGGAGACTCCTACGAGCAGTACTTC
clone_size: -; j_call: TRBJ2-3; d_call: TRBD2; v_call: TRBV9; cdr3_aa: CASSPSTSGGTDTQYF; cdr3_nt: TGTGCCAGCAGCCCCTCAACTAGCGGGGGCACAGATACGCAGTATTTT
clone_size: -; j_call: TRBJ2-7; d_call: -; v_call: TRBV1; cdr3_aa: CTSSQARARAYEQYF; cdr3_nt: TGCACCAGCAGCCAAGCCAGGGCCCGAGCCTACGAGCAGTACTTC
clone_size: -; j_call: TRBJ2-5; d_call: TRBD2; v_call: TRBV9; cdr3_aa: CASSVLPGGEAQYF; cdr3_nt: TGTGCCAGCAGCGTCCTCCCGGGGGGTGAGGCCCAGTACTTC
clone_size: -; j_call: TRBJ2-7; d_call: -; v_call: TRBV7-2; cdr3_aa: CASSLDWTVSYEQYF; cdr3_nt: TGTGCCAGCAGCTTAGACTGGACGGTCTCCTACGAGCAGTACTTC
clone_size: -; j_call: TRBJ2-5; d_call: TRBD1; v_call: TRBV9; cdr3_aa: CASSGGQGGETQYF; cdr3_nt: TGTGCCAGCAGCGGGGGACAGGGTGGTGAGACCCAGTACTTC
clone_size: -; j_call: TRBJ1-5; d_call: -; v_call: TRBV6-1; cdr3_aa: CASRGDVPQHF; cdr3_nt: TGTGCCAGCAGGGGGGACGTGCCTCAGCATTTT
clone_size: -; j_call: TRBJ2-3; d_call: -; v_call: TRBV10-1; cdr3_aa: CASSRDLTDTQYF; cdr3_nt: TGCGCCAGCAGTAGGGATCTCACAGATACGCAGTATTTT
clone_size: -; j_call: TRBJ2-2; d_call: -; v_call: TRBV9; cdr3_aa: CASSVRSANTGELFF; cdr3_nt: TGTGCCAGCAGCGTACGCTCCGCGAACACCGGGGAGCTGTTTTTT
clone_size: -; j_call: TRBJ2-7; d_call: -; v_call: TRBV7-2; cdr3_aa: CASSSAGARWEQYF; cdr3_nt: TGTGCCAGCAGCTCTGCAGGGGCCCGCTGGGAGCAGTACTTC
clone_size: -; j_call: TRBJ2-3; d_call: -; v_call: TRBV21-1; cdr3_aa: CASRRLGRGFYTQYF; cdr3_nt: TGTGCCAGCAGGCGACTAGGGCGGGGCTTCTATACGCAGTATTTT